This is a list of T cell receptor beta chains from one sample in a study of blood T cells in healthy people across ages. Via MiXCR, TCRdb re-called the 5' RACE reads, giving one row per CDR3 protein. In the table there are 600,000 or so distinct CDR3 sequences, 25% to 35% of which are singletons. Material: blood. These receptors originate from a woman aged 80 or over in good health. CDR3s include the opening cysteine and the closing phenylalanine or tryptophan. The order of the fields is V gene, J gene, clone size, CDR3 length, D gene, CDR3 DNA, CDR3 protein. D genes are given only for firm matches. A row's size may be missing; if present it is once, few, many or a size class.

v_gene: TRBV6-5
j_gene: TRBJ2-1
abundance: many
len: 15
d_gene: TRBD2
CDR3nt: TGTGCCAGCAGTGGGGCTGGCGGGGGGACGGGTGAGCAGTTCTTC
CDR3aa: CASSGAGGGTGEQFF

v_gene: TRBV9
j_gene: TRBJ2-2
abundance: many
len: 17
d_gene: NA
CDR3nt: TGTGCCAGCACCCCCCGCGAGGGGAGGATCAACACCGGGGAGCTGTTTTTT
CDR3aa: CASTPREGRINTGELFF

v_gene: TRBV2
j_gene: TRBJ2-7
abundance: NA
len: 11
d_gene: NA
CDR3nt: TGTGCCTGCACGGGCAGGGACGAGCAGTACTTC
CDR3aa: CACTGRDEQYF

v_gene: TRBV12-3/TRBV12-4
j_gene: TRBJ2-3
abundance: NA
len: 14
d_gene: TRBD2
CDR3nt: TGTGCCAGCAGGATGGGGGGGAGCGCAGATGTGCAGTATTTT
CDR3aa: CASRMGGSADVQYF

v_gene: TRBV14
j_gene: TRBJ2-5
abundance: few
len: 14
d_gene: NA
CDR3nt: TGTGCCAGCAGCCAACTCGCAGGGCAAGAGACCCAGTACTTC
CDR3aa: CASSQLAGQETQYF

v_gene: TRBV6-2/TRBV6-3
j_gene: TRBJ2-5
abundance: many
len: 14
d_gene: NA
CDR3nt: TGTGCCAGCAGTTACTCCCCGACCGAAGAGACCCAGTACTTC
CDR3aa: CASSYSPTEETQYF

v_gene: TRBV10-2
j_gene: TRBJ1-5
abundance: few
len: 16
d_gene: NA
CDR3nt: TGCGCCAGCAGTGAGGCCTTGGGGGATAGCAATCAGCCCCAGCATTTT
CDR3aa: CASSEALGDSNQPQHF

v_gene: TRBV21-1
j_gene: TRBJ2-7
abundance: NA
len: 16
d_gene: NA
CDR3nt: TGTGCCTGGGACTCAACCGGGACAGGGACTAACTACGAGCAGTACTTC
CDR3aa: CAWDSTGTGTNYEQYF

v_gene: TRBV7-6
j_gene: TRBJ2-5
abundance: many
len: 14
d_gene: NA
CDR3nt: TGTGCCAGCAGCAGAGGGGGGAGACGAGAGACCCAGTACTTC
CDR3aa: CASSRGGRRETQYF

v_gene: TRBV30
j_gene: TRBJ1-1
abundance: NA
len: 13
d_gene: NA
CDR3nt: TGTGCCTGGAGTATGGCAGCCAACACTGAAGCTTTCTTT
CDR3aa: CAWSMAANTEAFF

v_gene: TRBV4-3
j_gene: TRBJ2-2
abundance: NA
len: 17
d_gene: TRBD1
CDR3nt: TGCGCCAGCAGCCAAGATAAGAGGCAGGGGGTGGCCGGGGAGCTGTTTTTT
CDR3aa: CASSQDKRQGVAGELFF

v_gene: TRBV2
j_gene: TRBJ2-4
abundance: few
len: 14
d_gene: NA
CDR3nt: TGTGCCTCACAACCGGACTCCTCCTACAATGAGCAGTACTTC
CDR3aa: CASQPDSSYNEQYF

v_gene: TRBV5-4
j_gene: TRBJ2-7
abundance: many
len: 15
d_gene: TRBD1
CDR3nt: TGTGCCAGCAGCTTGGCCGGGACAGGGACCTACGAGCAGTACTTC
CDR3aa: CASSLAGTGTYEQYF

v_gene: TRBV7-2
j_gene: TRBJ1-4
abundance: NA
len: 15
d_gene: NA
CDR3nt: TGTGCCGGCAGCTTAGTAGGGTCCAGTGAAGAAAAACTGTTTTTT
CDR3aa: CAGSLVGSSEEKLFF

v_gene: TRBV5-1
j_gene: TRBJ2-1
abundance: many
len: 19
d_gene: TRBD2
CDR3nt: TGCGCCAGCAGCTTTCACGGGACTAGCGGGGCCAGCTCCTACAATGAGCAGTTCTTC
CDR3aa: CASSFHGTSGASSYNEQFF

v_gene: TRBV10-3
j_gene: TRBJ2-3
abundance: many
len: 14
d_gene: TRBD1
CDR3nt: TGTGCCATCAGGACAGGGGTGGACACAGATACGCAGTATTTT
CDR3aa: CAIRTGVDTDTQYF

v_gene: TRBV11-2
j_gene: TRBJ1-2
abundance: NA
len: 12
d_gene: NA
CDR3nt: TGTGCCAGCAGCTCCTCCCTGGAGGGCTACACCTTC
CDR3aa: CASSSSLEGYTF

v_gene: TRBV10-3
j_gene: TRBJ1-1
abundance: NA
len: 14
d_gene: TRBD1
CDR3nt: TGTGCCATCAGTAAGGACAGGTTGAACACTGAAGCTTTCTTT
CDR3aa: CAISKDRLNTEAFF

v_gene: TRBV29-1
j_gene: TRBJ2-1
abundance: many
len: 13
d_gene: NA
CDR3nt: TGCAGCGTTGAAGATAAGGGACATCATGAGCAGTTCTTC
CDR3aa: CSVEDKGHHEQFF

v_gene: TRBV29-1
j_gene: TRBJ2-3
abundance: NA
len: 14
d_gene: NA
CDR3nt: TGCAGCGTTGAGGGACCCTCGAGTGGAGATACGCAGTATTTT
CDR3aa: CSVEGPSSGDTQYF

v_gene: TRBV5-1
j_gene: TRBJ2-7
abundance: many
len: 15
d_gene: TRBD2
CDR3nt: TGCGCCAGCAGCTTGGAGGGGACTATTTCCTACGAGCAGTACTTC
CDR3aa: CASSLEGTISYEQYF

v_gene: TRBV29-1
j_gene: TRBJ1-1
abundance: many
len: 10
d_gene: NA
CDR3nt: TGCAGCGTTGAGTACACTGAAGCTTTCTTT
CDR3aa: CSVEYTEAFF